A selection of T cell receptor beta chains follows, all from one sample in a study of cytomegalovirus exposure and HLA in healthy donors. The protocol was immunoSEQ multiplex PCR, while the TCRdb copy is restricted to in-frame clones and leaves out a portion. This table holds 180,000 or so clones, 60% to 85% found once. Sequencing input: PBMCs. The receptor source for this set is a female donor in good health and CMV-seronegative. Each CDR3 is given with its conserved first and last residue. Each record gives: D gene, J gene, clone size, V gene, CDR3 protein, CDR3 DNA. A D gene is named only where the DNA matches it firmly. Clone size appears in some rows only: once, few, many, or a class for an expanded clone.

>TRBD1|TRBJ1-2|-|TRBV7-2
CASSLDRGTTNYGYTF
TGTGCCAGCAGCTTAGACAGGGGGACCACTAACTATGGCTACACCTTC
>-|TRBJ1-2|-|TRBV2
CASSGYRQGSGYTF
TGTGCCAGCAGTGGATATCGCCAGGGCTCAGGCTACACCTTC
>-|TRBJ2-1|-|TRBV9
CASSAQVRDEQFF
TGTGCCAGCAGCGCACAGGTTAGGGATGAGCAGTTCTTC
>TRBD1|TRBJ1-5|once|TRBV9
CASSPSTGGGQPQHF
TGTGCCAGCAGCCCTTCGACAGGGGGCGGCCAGCCCCAGCATTTT
>-|TRBJ2-7|-|TRBV7-9
CASSLRAGDVEQYF
TGTGCCAGCAGCCTCAGGGCAGGGGACGTCGAGCAGTACTTC
>-|TRBJ2-1|-|TRBV19
CASSIGGTLSSYNEQFF
TGTGCCAGTAGTATTGGGGGGACTTTATCCTCCTACAATGAGCAGTTCTTC
>TRBD1|TRBJ2-5|-|TRBV10-1
CASSSRGRQETQYF
TGCGCCAGTTCAAGCAGGGGGCGGCAAGAGACCCAGTACTTC
>TRBD1|TRBJ1-1|once|TRBV7-3
CASSLNAGGNTEAFF
TGTGCCAGCAGCTTAAACGCAGGGGGCAACACTGAAGCTTTCTTT
>-|TRBJ2-7|-|TRBV5-6
CASSPDFLTDEQYF
TGTGCCAGCAGCCCCGACTTCCTGACAGACGAGCAGTACTTC
>TRBD2|TRBJ2-3|-|TRBV10-3
CAISEDAGGLTDTQYF
TGTGCCATCAGTGAGGATGCGGGGGGCCTCACAGATACGCAGTATTTT
>-|TRBJ1-5|-|TRBV6-5
CASRAGDYQPQHF
TGTGCCAGCAGGGCAGGGGATTACCAGCCCCAGCATTTT
>-|TRBJ2-7|-|TRBV28
CASTKYQGPEQYF
TGTGCCAGCACGAAGTATCAGGGGCCCGAGCAGTACTTC
>-|TRBJ2-1|-|TRBV12-1
CASSFGGNEQFF
TGTGCCAGCAGCTTTGGAGGGAATGAGCAGTTCTTC
>TRBD2|TRBJ2-2|-|TRBV29-1
CSVGLAGGPDTGELFF
TGCAGCGTTGGACTAGCGGGAGGGCCCGACACCGGGGAGCTGTTTTTT
>-|TRBJ1-1|-|TRBV5-4
CASSLTGSGTEAFF
TGTGCCAGCAGCTTGACAGGGTCGGGCACTGAAGCTTTCTTT
>-|TRBJ1-6|-|TRBV7-6
CASSPLDRINSPLHF
TGTGCCAGCAGCCCGTTAGACAGAATTAATTCACCCCTCCACTTT
>TRBD1|TRBJ1-1|-|TRBV13
CASSPRQGVMNTEAFF
TGTGCCAGCAGCCCCCGACAGGGTGTCATGAACACTGAAGCTTTCTTT
>-|TRBJ2-1|-|TRBV5-6
CASSFQIGVHYNEQFF
TGTGCCAGCAGCTTTCAAATAGGAGTGCACTACAATGAGCAGTTCTTC
>TRBD1|TRBJ1-6|-|TRBV4-3
CASSQSLGQGNSPLHF
TGCGCCAGCAGCCAGTCCTTGGGACAGGGAAATTCACCCCTCCACTTT
>-|TRBJ2-5|-|TRBV4-1
CASSQAIRQDQETQYF
TGCGCCAGCAGCCAAGCTATACGACAGGACCAAGAGACCCAGTACTTC
>TRBD1|TRBJ2-7|few|TRBV7-9
CASSVGTDYEQYF
TGTGCCAGCAGCGTAGGGACAGACTACGAGCAGTACTTC